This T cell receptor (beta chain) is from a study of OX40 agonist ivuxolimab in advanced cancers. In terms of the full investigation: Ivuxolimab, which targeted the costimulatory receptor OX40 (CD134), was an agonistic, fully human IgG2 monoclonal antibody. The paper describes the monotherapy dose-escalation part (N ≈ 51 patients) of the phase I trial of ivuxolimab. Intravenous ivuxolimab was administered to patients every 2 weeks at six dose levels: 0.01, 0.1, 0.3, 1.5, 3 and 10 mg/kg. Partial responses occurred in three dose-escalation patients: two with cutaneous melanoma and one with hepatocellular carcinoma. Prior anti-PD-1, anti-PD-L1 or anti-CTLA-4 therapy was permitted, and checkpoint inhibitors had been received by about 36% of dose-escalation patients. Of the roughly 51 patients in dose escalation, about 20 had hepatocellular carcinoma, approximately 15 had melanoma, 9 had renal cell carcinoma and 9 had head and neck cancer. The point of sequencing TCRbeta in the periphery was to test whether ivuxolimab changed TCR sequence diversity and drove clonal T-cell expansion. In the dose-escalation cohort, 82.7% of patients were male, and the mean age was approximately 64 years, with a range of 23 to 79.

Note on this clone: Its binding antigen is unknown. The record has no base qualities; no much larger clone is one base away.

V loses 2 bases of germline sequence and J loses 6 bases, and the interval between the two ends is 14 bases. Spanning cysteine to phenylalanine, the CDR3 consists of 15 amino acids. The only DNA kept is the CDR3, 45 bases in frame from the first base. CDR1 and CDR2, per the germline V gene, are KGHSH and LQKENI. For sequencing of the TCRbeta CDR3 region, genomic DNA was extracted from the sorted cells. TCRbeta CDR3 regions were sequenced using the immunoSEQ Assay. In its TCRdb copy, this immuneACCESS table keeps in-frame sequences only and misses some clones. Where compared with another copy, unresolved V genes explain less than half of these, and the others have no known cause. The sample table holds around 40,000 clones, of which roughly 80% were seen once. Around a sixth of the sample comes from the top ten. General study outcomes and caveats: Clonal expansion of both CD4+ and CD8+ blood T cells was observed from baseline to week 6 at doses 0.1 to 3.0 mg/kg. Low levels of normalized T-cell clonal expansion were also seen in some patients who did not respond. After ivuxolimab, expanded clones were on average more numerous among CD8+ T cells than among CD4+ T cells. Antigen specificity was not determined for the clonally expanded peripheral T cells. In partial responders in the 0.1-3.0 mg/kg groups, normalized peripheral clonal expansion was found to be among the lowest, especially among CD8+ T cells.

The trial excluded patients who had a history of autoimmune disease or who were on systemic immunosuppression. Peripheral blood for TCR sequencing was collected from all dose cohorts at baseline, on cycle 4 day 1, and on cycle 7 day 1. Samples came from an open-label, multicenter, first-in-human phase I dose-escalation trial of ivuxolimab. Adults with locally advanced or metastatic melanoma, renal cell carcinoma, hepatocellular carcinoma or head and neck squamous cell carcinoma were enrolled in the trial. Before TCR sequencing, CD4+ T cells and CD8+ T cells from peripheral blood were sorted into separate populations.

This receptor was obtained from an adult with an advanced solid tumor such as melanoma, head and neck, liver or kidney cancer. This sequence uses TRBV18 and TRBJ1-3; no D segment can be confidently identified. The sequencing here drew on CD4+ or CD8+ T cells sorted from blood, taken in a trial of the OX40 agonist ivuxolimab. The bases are TGTGCCAGCTCACCAGCCTCTAGGAGCGAAAACACCATATATTTT. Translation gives CASSPASRSENTIYF.